Sequencing of this TCR beta chain was carried out in a study of blood T cell repertoires in COVID-19. Original handling: Counts of nucleated cells, estimated from reference gene primer amplification, were obtained. Generated by immunoSEQ multiplex PCR, the TCRdb table keeps only in-frame clones and is missing some. The V and J calls and clone size are taken from that table; D and trimming were inferred from the DNA. Of over 150,000 clones detected, approximately 90% appear once; the ten largest clones hold around 5%. Seattle enrolled patients during active infection and tracked them longitudinally. The germline V gene has CDR1 MRHNA and CDR2 SNTAGT. V shed 4 bases and J shed 5 bases, with 6 bases lying between them. This CDR3 spans 13 amino acids.

The chain combines TRBV6-4 with TRBJ1-6; D uncertain. The sequence was collected from a man aged 18 to 35 with COVID-19, enrolled during active disease. Material for sequencing was peripheral blood. In DNA, the CDR3 is TGTGCCAGCAGTGTTGGAGATAATTCACCCCTCCACTTT. As protein: CASSVGDNSPLHF.